Reported below is one T cell receptor (beta chain). This CDR3 has 15 amino acids. Per the germline V gene, CDR1 is KGHSH and CDR2 is LQKENI. The germline V and J ends were trimmed by 3 bases and 5 bases, with 14 bases remaining between them. These data belong to a study of early T cells in non-severe SARS-CoV-2 infection. TCRdb fed the 5' RACE reads into MiXCR, producing one record per CDR3 protein. Seen here are 80,000 to 95,000 distinct CDR3 sequences, 11% to 15% observed once, and the top ten hold roughly 11%. The sequence was collected from an adult who was a healthcare worker with PCR-confirmed SARS-CoV-2 infection or an uninfected control (not recorded which). The specimen was whole blood. The V gene is TRBV18, the J gene TRBJ2-4; D may match TRBD1 or TRBD2 (5 bases each). The CDR3 sequence: CASSPIPGLENIQYF. CDR3 in DNA: TGTGCCAGCTCACCTATACCGGGGCTCGAAAACATTCAGTACTTC. Looking up the rest from reference TRBV18 and TRBJ2-4 gives the full variable domain: NAGVMQNPRHLVRRRGQEARLRCSPMKGHSHVYWYRQLPEEGLKFMVYLQKENIIDESGMPKERFSAEFPKEGPSILRIQQVVRGDSAAYFCASSPIPGLENIQYFGAGTRLSVL.